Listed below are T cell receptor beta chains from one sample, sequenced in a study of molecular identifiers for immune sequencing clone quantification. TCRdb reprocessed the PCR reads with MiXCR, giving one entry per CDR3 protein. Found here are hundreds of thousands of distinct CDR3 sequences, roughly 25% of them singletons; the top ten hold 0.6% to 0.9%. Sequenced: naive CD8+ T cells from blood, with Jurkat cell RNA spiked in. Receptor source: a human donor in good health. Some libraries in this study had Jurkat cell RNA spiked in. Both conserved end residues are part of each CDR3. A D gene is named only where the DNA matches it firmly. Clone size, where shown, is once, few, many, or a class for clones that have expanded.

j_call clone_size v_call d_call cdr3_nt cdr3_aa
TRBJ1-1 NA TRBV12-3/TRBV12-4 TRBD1 TGTGCCACCACAGGGGCTCCCACTGAAGCTTTCTTT CATTGAPTEAFF
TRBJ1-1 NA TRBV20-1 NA TGCAGTGCTAGAGATCTCCTAGGCTTCCGGGACGGCCCTGCAGCTTTCTTT CSARDLLGFRDGPAAFF
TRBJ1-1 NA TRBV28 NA TGTGCCAGCAGTTTTGGCGGGAACGCTGAAGCTTTCTTT CASSFGGNAEAFF
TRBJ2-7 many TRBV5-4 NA TGTGCCAGCAGCTTGGGGGGCGTTGTACCCTACGAGCAGTACTTC CASSLGGVVPYEQYF
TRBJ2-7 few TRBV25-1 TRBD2 TGTGCCAGCAGAGGGACTAGCGGTATCTACGAGCAGTACTTC CASRGTSGIYEQYF
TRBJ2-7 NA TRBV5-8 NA TGTGCCAGCAGCTTGAGGTTGCGGGAATCCTACGAGCAGTACTTC CASSLRLRESYEQYF
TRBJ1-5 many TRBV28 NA TGTGCCAGCAGTTTAGCGGGAATTTATCATTTT CASSLAGIYHF
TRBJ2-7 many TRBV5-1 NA TGCGCCAGCAGCTCCGATCCCCACGAGCAGTACTTC CASSSDPHEQYF
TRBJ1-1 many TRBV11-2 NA TGTGCCAGCAGCTTAGAGTTCGGGGAGCGCACTGAAGCTTTCTTT CASSLEFGERTEAFF
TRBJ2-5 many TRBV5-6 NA TGTGCCAGCAGTTTCAAGTACCAAGAGACCCAGTACTTC CASSFKYQETQYF
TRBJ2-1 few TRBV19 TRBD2 TGTGCCAGTACCCCTGGGCAGCGGGACGAGCAGTTCTTC CASTPGQRDEQFF
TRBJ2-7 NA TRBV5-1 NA TGCGCCAGCAGCTTGGACTACACCAAATACTACGAGCATTACTTC CASSLDYTKYYEHYF
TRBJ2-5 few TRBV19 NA TGTGCCAGTAGTATAGATCCCGGGACACAAGAGACCCAGTACTTC CASSIDPGTQETQYF
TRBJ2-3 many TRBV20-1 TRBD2 TGCAGTGCATCCACTAGCGGAGCTGCTCTAGATACGCAGTATTTT CSASTSGAALDTQYF
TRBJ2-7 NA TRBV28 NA TGTGCCAGCAGTTTATCGGGGCCTAATGACTACGAGCAGTACTTC CASSLSGPNDYEQYF
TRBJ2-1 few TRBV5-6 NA TGTGCCAGCAGCTTGGAACACAATGAGCAGTTCTTC CASSLEHNEQFF
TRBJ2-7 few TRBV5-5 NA TGTGCCAGCAGCTTGTATCAAGCGGATGATTCCTACGAGCAGTACTTC CASSLYQADDSYEQYF
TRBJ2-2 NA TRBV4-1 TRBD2 TGCGCCAGCAGCCAACGCTACGGATTAGCGGGAGGGCCTGGCGGGGAGCTGTTTTTT CASSQRYGLAGGPGGELFF
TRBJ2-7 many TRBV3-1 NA TGTGCCAGCAGACAGGGGAGGGAGCAGTACTTC CASRQGREQYF
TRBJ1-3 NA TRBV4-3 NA TGCGCCAGCAGCCAAGATGGGGAGAGGGGCTCTGGAAACACCATATATTTT CASSQDGERGSGNTIYF
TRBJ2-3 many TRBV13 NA TGTGCCAGCAGCTTAGATAGATCCGGCACAGATACGCAGTATTTT CASSLDRSGTDTQYF
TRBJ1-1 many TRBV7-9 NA TGTGCCAGCACCTTGGAGCCCAGCGTGAACACTGAAGCTTTCTTT CASTLEPSVNTEAFF
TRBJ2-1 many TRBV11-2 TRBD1 TGTGCCAGCAGCTACGGGACAGCCTACAATGAGCAGTTCTTC CASSYGTAYNEQFF
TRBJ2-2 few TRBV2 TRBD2 TGTGCCAGCAGTGTAGGTAGCGGGAGGTCCGCGAACACCGGGGAGCTGTTTTTT CASSVGSGRSANTGELFF
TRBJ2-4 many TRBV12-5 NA TGTGCTAGTGGTTCAGACCAGGGCTCCATCGCCAAAAACATTCAGTACTTC CASGSDQGSIAKNIQYF
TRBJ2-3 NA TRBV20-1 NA TGCAGTGCTAGAGACCCGGGACTGAACACAGATACGCAGTATTTT CSARDPGLNTDTQYF
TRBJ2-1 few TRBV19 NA TGTGCCAGTAGTGCGAGCTCCGGGGGCTCCTACAATGAGCAGTTCTTC CASSASSGGSYNEQFF